This T cell receptor (beta chain) derives from a study of neoadjuvant anti-PD-1 for oral cavity cancer. Study overall: Around day 43, patients without progression received a fourth nivolumab dose before surgery.

Time point here: after neoadjuvant nivolumab, at surgical resection. These oral cavity squamous cell carcinomas were HPV-negative and locally advanced. This clone was observed a few times. TCRdb's copy holds only in-frame clones and misses some; the assay was immunoSEQ multiplex PCR. The sample has about 13,000 clones; about 64% are singletons. The sample was PBMCs, taken after nivolumab (anti-PD-1) treatment. This receptor was obtained from a person aged 35-79 years with oral cavity squamous cell carcinoma.

The CDR3 loop reads CASSSQGSSKYEQYF. The CDR3, as DNA: TGTGCCAGCAGTTCACAGGGGAGTAGCAAGTACGAGCAGTACTTC. This chain connects TRBV2 to TRBJ2-7; 7 bases fit TRBD1. This CDR3 region has 15 residues. V was pared by 5 bases and J by 4 bases, with 11 bases of the junction left unmatched. Germline lookup yields CDR1 SNHLY and CDR2 FYNNEI.